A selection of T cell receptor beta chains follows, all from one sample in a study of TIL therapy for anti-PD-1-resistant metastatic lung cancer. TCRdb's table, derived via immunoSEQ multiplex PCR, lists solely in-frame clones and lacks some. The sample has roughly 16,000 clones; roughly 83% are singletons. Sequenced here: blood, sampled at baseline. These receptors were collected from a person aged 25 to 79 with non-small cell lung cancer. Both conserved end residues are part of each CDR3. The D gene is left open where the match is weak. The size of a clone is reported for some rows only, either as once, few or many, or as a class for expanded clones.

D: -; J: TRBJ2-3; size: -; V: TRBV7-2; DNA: TGTGCCAGCACCCAACGGAGAGCTGGTTCAGATACGCAGTATTTT; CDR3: CASTQRRAGSDTQYF
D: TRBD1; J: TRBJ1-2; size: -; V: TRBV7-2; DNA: TGTGCCAGCAGACCCGACAGGGGTGGAGGCTACACCTTC; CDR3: CASRPDRGGGYTF
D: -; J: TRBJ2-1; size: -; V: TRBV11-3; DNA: TGTGCCAGCAGCTTAGCGGGTTTCTACAATGAGCAGTTCTTC; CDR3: CASSLAGFYNEQFF
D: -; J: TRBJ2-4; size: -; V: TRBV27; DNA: TGTGCCAGCAGTCCCCAGCTCGGGGTCCAGTACTTC; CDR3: CASSPQLGVQYF
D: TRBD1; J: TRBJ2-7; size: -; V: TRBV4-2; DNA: TGTGCCAGCAGCCCGACAGGGCACTACGAGCAGTACTTC; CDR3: CASSPTGHYEQYF
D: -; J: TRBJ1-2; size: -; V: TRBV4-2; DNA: TGTGCCAGCAGCCAAGGGGAGGGCAGGGGTGGCTATGGCTACACCTTC; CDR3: CASSQGEGRGGYGYTF
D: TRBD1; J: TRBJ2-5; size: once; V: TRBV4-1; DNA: TGCGCCAGCAGCCAAGATAACAGGGGGAATAGGGAGACCCAGTACTTC; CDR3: CASSQDNRGNRETQYF
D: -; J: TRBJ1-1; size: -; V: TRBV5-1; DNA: TGCGCCAGCTCTGGCAGGTTCCCTGAAGCTTTCTTT; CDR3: CASSGRFPEAFF
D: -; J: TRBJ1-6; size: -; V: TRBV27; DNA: TGTGCCAGTTCCGGGACGGTAAATTCACCCCTCCACTTT; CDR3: CASSGTVNSPLHF
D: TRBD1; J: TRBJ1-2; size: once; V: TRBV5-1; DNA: TGCGCCAGCAGCTCGGGACAGGAGGGCTATGGCTACACCTTC; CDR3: CASSSGQEGYGYTF
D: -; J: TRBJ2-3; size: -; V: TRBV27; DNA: TGTGCCAGCAGTTTATACAGGGAGGGACGGGATACGCAGTATTTT; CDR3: CASSLYREGRDTQYF
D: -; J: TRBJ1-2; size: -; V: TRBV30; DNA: TGTGCCTGGAGTGTACGGGCTGGCTACACCTTC; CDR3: CAWSVRAGYTF
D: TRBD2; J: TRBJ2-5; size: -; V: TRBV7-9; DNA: TGTGCCACGAGGGAGGGGCGGGTGGAGACCCAGTACTTC; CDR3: CATREGRVETQYF
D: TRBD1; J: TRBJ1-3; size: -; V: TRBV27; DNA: TGTGCCAGCAGTTTACCAACCGGGACAGACTCTGGAAACACCATATATTTT; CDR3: CASSLPTGTDSGNTIYF
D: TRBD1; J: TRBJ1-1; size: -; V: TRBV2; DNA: TGTGCCAGCACCTCACCCCCACAGGGGAGGACTGAAGCTTTCTTT; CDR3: CASTSPPQGRTEAFF
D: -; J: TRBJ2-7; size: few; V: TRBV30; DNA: TGTGCCTGGTTAAAGGCAGGGGGGCACGAGCAGTACTTC; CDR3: CAWLKAGGHEQYF
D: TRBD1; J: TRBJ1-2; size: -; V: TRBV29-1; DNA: TGCAGCGTTGTGGTGACAGGGGGCTATGGCTACACCTTC; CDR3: CSVVVTGGYGYTF
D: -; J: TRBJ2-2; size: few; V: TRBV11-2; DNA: TGTGCCAGCAGCCGGCTAAACACCGGGGAGCTGTTTTTT; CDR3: CASSRLNTGELFF
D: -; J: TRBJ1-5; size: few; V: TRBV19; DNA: TGTGCCAGTAGCGGCCGGGACAACGATCAGCCCCAGCATTTT; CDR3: CASSGRDNDQPQHF
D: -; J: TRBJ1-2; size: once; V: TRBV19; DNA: TGTGCCAGTAGTATATCGCTTGGAGATGGCTACACCTTC; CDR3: CASSISLGDGYTF
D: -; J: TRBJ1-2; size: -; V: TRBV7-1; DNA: TGTGCCAGCAGGGACGGGCTCGACTATGGCTACACCTTC; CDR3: CASRDGLDYGYTF
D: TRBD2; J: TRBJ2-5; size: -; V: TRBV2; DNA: TGTGCCGCTCGAAGGGGTAGCGGGGGGGCCAGAGAGACCCAGTACTTC; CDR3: CAARRGSGGARETQYF
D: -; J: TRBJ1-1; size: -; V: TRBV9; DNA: TGTGCCAGCAGCCCCGGGCCCACTGAAGCTTTCTTT; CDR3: CASSPGPTEAFF
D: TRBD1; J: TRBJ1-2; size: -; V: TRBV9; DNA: TGTGCCAGCAGCGTCGCGGACAGGTCTAACTATGGCTACACCTTC; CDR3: CASSVADRSNYGYTF
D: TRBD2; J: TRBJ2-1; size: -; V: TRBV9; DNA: TGTGCCAGCAGCCCCCGGACTAGCGGGAGCAATGAGCAGTTCTTC; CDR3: CASSPRTSGSNEQFF
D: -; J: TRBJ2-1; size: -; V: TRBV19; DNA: TGTGCCACCAGGGGCAGGGGCAGGGAGCAGTTCTTC; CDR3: CATRGRGREQFF
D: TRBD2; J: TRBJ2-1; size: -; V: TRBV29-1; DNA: TGCAGTCTAAGCGGGAGGAAGGAGCAGTTCTTC; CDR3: CSLSGRKEQFF